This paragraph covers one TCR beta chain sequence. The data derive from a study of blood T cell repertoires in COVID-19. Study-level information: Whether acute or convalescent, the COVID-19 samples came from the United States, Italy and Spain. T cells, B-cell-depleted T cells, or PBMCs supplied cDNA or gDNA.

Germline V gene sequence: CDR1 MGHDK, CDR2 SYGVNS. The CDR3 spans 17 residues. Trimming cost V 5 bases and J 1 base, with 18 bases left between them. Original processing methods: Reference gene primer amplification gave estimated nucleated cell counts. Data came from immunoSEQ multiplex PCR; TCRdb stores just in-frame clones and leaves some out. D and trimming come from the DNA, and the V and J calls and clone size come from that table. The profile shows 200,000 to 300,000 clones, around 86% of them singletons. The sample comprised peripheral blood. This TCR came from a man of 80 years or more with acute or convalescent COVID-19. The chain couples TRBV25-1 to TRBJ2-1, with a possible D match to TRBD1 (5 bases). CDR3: CASSTTQGLGSYNEQFF. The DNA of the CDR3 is TGTGCCAGCAGTACCACTCAGGGATTGGGGTCCTACAATGAGCAGTTCTTC.